A single sample is the source of the 7 T cell receptor beta chains below, sequenced in a study of blood T cell repertoires in COVID-19. The repertoire was sequenced with immunoSEQ multiplex PCR; TCRdb's copy has only in-frame clones and lacks some. The table includes 50,000 or so clones, under 85% detected once. The sample comprised peripheral blood. The receptors here all came from a man aged 40-49 years with acute or convalescent COVID-19.

The chain is built from TRBV19 and TRBJ1-1, with D perhaps matching TRBD1 (5 bases). Trimming shortened V by 3 bases and J by 9 bases, and 20 bases separated the two germline ends. CDR3 size: 15 residues. Per germline, CDR1 LNHDA and CDR2 SQIVND (reference sequence). CDR3 region: CASSMRGLGGTQAFF. The CDR3 DNA reads as TGTGCCAGTAGTATGAGGGGTTTGGGAGGGACCCAAGCTTTCTTT.

A note on this clone: The sample has other DNA sequences that encode this CDR3 too. The genes are TRBV2 and TRBJ2-7; 8 nucleotides agree with TRBD2. The J segment lost 6 bases and the V segment lost 7 bases, leaving 11 bases of the junction unmatched. CDR1 SNHLY and CDR2 FYNNEI come from the germline V gene. The CDR3 sequence is 14 residues long. DNA of the CDR3: TGTGCCAGCACGATAGCGGGGAGGGGGGGCGAGCAGTACTTC. It encodes CASTIAGRGGEQYF.

The chain carries TRBV30 and TRBJ2-5; 8 nucleotides agree with TRBD2. Germline loops: CDR1 GTSNPN, CDR2 SVGIG (reference sequence). The CDR3 has 13 residues. The V gene end was trimmed by 4 bases and the J gene end by 3 bases; junction bases not matched to a gene: 4. The CDR3 protein is CAWTRGLEETQYF. The CDR3 DNA is TGTGCCTGGACTAGGGGACTAGAAGAGACCCAGTACTTC.

The genes are TRBV30 and TRBJ1-4; tentatively, D is TRBD1 (6 bases). The germline V and J ends were trimmed by 6 bases and 2 bases, with 10 bases remaining between them. Germline V gene sequence: CDR1 GTSNPN, CDR2 SVGIG (reference sequence). This CDR3 has 13 amino acids. The CDR3 sequence is CACKDSTNEKLFF. CDR3 in DNA: TGTGCCTGTAAGGACAGCACTAATGAAAAACTGTTTTTT.

CDR3 in DNA: TGTGCAAGTCGCTTAGCGGCCCCTGGGAGTCAGCCCCAGCATTTT. Its protein product is CASRLAAPGSQPQHF. The chain recombines TRBV12-2 with TRBJ1-5. TRBV12-2 represents a pseudogene. The CDR3 sequence is 15 residues long.

As DNA, the CDR3 is TGTGCCAGCAGCGGACAGGTAGCCAAAAACATTCAGTACTTC. Its translation is CASSGQVAKNIQYF. The chain combines TRBV7-2 with TRBJ2-4, with 7 bases aligning to TRBD1. Trimming took 5 bases from V and 0 from J; bases not matched to a gene: 1. The CDR3 has 14 residues. Germline V gene lookup returns CDR1 SGHTA and CDR2 FQGNSA.

The chain has TRBV7-9 and TRBJ1-1; the match to TRBD1 covers 9 bases. Germline V gene sequence: CDR1 SEHNR, CDR2 FQNEAQ (reference sequence). The CDR3 loop spans 12 amino acids. With V trimmed by 5 bases and J by 6 bases, 1 base remained unmatched. The CDR3 sequence is CASSRQGAEAFF. The CDR3 DNA sequence: TGTGCCAGCAGCAGACAGGGGGCTGAAGCTTTCTTT.